Given below is one TCR beta chain in context. As yet, its antigen is unknown. Method: immunoSEQ multiplex PCR; TCRdb's copy keeps in-frame clones and lacks some. The sample records around 160,000 clones, roughly nine tenths being singletons. The record originates from a study of T cell responses to AZD1222 COVID-19 vaccine. Study-level points and caveats: Reportedly, nearly half of unique spike TCRs recognized epitopes outside B.1.351/B.1.1.7 mutations. Seropositivity was recorded at baseline in only 6 or 7 AZD1222 recipients. Donors were chiefly white British, with a greater number of females, and clonal diversity was perhaps underestimated. Spike-specific TCR breadth rose after two AZD1222 doses, and depth rose as well.

J gave up 7 bases and V 0 bases, and 9 bases lay outside the gene matches. CDR1 is SGHKS and CDR2 is YYEKEE in the germline V gene (reference sequence). This CDR3 comprises 16 residues. The source was peripheral blood, collected on day 0 of AZD1222 vaccination. The TCR sequence derives from an adult in good health. The V gene is TRBV5-5, the J gene TRBJ1-4; the match to TRBD1 covers 7 bases. CDR3 region: CASSLVVARGSEKLFF. The CDR3 DNA reads as TGTGCCAGCAGCTTGGTAGTCGCCAGGGGGAGTGAAAAACTGTTTTTT.